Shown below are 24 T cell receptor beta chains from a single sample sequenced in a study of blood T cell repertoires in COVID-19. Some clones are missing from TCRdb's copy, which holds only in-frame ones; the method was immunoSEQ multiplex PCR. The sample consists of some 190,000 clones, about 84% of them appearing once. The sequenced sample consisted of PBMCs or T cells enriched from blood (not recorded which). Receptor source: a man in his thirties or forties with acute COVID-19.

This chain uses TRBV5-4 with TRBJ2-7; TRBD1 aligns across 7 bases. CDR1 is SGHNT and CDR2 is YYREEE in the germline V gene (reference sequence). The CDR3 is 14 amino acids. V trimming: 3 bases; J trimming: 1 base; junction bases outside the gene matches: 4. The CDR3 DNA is TGTGCCAGCAGCTCTCGACAGGGATCCTACGAGCAGTACTTC. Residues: CASSSRQGSYEQYF.

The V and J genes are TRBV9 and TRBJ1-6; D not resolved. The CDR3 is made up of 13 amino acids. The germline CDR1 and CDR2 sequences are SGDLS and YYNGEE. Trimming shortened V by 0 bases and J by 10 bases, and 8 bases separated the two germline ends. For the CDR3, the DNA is TGTGCCAGCAGCGTAGCTCTTCTGTCACCCCTCCACTTT. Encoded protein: CASSVALLSPLHF.

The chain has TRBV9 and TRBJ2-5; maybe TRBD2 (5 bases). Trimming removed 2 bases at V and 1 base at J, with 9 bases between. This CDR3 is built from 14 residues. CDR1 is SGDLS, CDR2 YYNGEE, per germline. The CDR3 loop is CASSVPGIQETQYF. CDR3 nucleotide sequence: TGTGCCAGCAGCGTCCCGGGGATCCAAGAGACCCAGTACTTC.

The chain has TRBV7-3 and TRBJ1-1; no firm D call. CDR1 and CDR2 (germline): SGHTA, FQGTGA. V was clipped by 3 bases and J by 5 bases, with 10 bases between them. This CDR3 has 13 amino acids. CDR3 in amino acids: CASSFNERTEAFF. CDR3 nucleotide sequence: TGTGCCAGCAGCTTTAACGAGCGAACTGAAGCTTTCTTT.

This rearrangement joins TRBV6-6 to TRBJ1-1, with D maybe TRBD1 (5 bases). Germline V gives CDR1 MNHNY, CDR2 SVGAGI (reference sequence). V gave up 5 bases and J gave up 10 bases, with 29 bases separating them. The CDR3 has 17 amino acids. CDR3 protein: CASSPVVGGLGQRGAFF. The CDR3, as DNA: TGTGCCAGCAGTCCCGTCGTGGGGGGACTTGGGCAACGCGGAGCTTTCTTT.

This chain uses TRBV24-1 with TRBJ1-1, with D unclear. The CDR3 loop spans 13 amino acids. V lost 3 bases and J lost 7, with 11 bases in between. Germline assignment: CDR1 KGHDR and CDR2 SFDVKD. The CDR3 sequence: CATSDPSENEAFF. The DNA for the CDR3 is TGTGCCACCAGTGATCCTTCTGAGAATGAAGCTTTCTTT.

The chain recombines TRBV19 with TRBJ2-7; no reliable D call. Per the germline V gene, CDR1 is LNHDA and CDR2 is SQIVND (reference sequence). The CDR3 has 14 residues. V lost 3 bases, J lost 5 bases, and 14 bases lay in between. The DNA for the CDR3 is TGTGCCAGTAGTATGTCATGGCAAAGAAACGAGCAGTACTTC. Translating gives CASSMSWQRNEQYF.

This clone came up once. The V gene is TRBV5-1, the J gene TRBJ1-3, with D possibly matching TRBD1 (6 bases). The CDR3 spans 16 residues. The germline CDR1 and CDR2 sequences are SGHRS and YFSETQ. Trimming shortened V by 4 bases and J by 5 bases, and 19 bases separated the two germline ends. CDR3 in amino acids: CASSPESATGRNTIYF. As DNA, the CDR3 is TGCGCCAGCAGCCCGGAGTCGGCGACAGGCAGAAACACCATATATTTT. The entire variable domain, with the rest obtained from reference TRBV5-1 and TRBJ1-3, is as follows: KAGVTQTPRYLIKTRGQQVTLSCSPISGHRSVSWYQQTPGQGLQFLFEYFSETQRNKGNFPGRFSGRQFSNSRSEMNVSTLELGDSALYLCASSPESATGRNTIYFGEGSWLTVV.

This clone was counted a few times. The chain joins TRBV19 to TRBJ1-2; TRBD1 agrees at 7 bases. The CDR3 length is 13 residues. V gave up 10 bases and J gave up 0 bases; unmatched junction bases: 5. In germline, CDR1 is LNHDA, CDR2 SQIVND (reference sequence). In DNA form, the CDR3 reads TGTGCCATCGGGGGACAGACTAACTATGGCTACACCTTC. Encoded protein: CAIGGQTNYGYTF.

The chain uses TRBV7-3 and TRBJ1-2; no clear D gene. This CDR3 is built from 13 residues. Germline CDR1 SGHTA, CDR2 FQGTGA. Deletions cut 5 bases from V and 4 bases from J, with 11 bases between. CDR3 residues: CASSIKQAYGYTF. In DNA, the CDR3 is TGTGCCAGCAGCATCAAGCAAGCCTATGGCTACACCTTC.

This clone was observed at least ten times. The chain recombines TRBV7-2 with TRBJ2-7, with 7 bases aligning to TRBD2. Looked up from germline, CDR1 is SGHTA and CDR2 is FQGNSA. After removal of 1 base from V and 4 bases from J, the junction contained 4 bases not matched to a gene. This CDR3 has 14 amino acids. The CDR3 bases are TGTGCCAGCAGCTTAGACGTTAGCGGGTACGAGCAGTACTTC. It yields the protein CASSLDVSGYEQYF.

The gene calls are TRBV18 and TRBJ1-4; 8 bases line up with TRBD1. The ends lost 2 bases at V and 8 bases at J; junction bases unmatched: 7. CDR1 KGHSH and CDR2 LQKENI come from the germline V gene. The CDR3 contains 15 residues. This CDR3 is CASSPSTGVGEKLFF. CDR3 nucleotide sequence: TGTGCCAGCTCACCATCGACAGGGGTAGGCGAAAAACTGTTTTTT.

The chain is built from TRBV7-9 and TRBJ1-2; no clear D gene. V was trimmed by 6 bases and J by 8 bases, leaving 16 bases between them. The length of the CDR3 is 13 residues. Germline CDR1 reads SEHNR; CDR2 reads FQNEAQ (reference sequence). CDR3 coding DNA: TGTGCCAGCAGGTCTCCCCTGGCGGGGGGCTACACCTTC. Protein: CASRSPLAGGYTF.

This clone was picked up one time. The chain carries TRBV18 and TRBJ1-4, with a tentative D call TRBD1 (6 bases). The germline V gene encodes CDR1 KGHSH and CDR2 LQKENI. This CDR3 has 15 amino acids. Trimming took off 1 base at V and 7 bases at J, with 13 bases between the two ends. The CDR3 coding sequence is TGTGCCAGCTCACCACGGAGTTTACAGGGTGAAAAACTGTTTTTT. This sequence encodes CASSPRSLQGEKLFF. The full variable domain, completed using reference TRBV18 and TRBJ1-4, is NAGVMQNPRHLVRRRGQEARLRCSPMKGHSHVYWYRQLPEEGLKFMVYLQKENIIDESGMPKERFSAEFPKEGPSILRIQQVVRGDSAAYFCASSPRSLQGEKLFFGSGTQLSVL.

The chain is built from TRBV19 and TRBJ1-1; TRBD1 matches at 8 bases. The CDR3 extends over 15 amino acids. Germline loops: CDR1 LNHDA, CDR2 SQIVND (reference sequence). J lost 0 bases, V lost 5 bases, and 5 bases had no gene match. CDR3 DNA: TGTGCCAGTAGTCCCGGGGACAGGATGAACACTGAAGCTTTCTTT. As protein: CASSPGDRMNTEAFF.

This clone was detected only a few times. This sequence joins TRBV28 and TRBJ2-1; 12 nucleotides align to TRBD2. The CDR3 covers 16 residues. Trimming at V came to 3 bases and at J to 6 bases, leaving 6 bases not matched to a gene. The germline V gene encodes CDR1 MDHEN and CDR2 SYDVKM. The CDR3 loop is CASSFPSSGGGNEQFF. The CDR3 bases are TGTGCCAGCAGTTTCCCCTCTAGCGGGGGGGGCAATGAGCAGTTCTTC.

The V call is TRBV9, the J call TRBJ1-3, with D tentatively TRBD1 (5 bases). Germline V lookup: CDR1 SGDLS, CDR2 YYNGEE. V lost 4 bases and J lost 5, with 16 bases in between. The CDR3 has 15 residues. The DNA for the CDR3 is TGTGCCAGCAGCTCCGAAGACAGCTCCAGAAACACCATATATTTT. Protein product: CASSSEDSSRNTIYF.

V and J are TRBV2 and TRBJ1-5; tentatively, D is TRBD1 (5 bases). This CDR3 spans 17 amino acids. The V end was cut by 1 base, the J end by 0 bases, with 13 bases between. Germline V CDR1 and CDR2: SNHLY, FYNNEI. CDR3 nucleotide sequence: TGTGCCAGCAGTGAAGTAACGGACACTTATAGCAATCAGCCCCAGCATTTT. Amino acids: CASSEVTDTYSNQPQHF.

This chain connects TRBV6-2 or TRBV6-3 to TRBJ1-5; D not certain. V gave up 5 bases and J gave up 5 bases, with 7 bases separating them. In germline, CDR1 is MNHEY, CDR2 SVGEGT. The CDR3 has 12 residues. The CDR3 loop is CASSLSYQPQHF. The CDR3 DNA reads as TGTGCCAGCAGTCTTTCCTATCAGCCCCAGCATTTT.

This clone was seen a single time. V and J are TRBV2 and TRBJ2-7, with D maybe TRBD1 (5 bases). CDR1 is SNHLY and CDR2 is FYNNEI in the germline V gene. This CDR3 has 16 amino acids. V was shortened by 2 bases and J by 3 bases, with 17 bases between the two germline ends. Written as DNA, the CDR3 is TGTGCCAGCAGTGAAAGACAGATGGTACTAAACTACGAGCAGTACTTC. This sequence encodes CASSERQMVLNYEQYF.

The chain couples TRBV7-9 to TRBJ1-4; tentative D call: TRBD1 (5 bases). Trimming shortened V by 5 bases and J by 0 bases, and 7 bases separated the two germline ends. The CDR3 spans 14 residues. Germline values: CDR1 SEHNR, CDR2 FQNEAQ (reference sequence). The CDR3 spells CASSDRATNEKLFF. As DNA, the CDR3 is TGTGCCAGCAGCGACAGAGCAACTAATGAAAAACTGTTTTTT.

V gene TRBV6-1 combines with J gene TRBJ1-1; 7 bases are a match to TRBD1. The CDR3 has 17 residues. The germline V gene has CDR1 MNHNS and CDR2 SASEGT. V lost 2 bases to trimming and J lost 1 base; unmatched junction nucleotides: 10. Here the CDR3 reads CASSEMAGQKTNTEAFF. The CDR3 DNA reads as TGTGCCAGCAGTGAAATGGCGGGACAGAAAACGAACACTGAAGCTTTCTTT.

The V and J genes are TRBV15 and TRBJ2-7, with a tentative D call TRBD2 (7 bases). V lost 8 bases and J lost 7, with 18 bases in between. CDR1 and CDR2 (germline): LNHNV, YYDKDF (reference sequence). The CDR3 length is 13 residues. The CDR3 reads CATSGPGGSEQYF. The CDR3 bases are TGTGCCACCTCTGGACCGGGGGGCAGTGAGCAGTACTTC.

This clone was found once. The CDR3 is CASSLAGGKDTQYF. CDR3 coding DNA: TGTGCCAGCAGCTTAGCAGGGGGTAAAGATACGCAGTATTTT. The V call is TRBV11-2, the J call TRBJ2-3, with 7 bases fitting TRBD1. The J segment lost 5 bases and the V segment lost 1 base, leaving 3 bases of the junction unmatched. CDR3 length: 14 amino acids. Germline CDR1 SGHAT, CDR2 FQNNGV.